This T cell receptor (beta chain) was identified in a study of blood T cell repertoires in COVID-19. Overall study: From T cells, B-cell-depleted T cells, or PBMCs came the material, which was cDNA or gDNA.

Recruitment covered about two dozen US areas and drew participants whose ages spanned about 18 to 90 years. Cohorts were based on clinical histories the participants reported. The CDR3 sequence is 11 residues long. Germline values: CDR1 MNHEY, CDR2 SVGAGI. V gave up 6 bases and J gave up 7 bases; unmatched junction bases: 0. The data were produced by immunoSEQ multiplex PCR, yet TCRdb's version contains in-frame clones alone and is incomplete. Of about 130,000 clones listed, about 86% are singletons. What was sequenced was PBMCs or T cells enriched from blood (not recorded which). The origin of this receptor is a middle-aged man with acute COVID-19. V is TRBV6-5 and J is TRBJ2-1; 7 nucleotides agree with TRBD1. CDR3 sequence reads: CASRQGNEQFF. The CDR3 region has the DNA TGTGCCAGCAGACAGGGGAATGAGCAGTTCTTC.